Listed below are T cell receptor beta chains from one sample, sequenced in a study of blood T cell repertoires in COVID-19. Clones were read by immunoSEQ multiplex PCR, and TCRdb kept only the in-frame ones, dropping some. The data hold approximately 28,000 clones, with around 90% observed a single time. Sequenced sample: peripheral blood. The source is a man in his 70s with active or convalescent COVID-19. The CDR3 runs from the conserved cysteine through the conserved F or W. The order of the fields is D gene, V gene, J gene, clone size, CDR3 protein, CDR3 DNA. A D gene is named only where the DNA matches it firmly. Rows give clone size only sometimes, using once, few, many, or a class for an expanded clone.

D: -
V: TRBV29-1
J: TRBJ1-2
size: -
CDR3: CSISGANYGYTF
DNA: TGCAGCATTTCAGGGGCGAACTATGGCTACACCTTC

D: -
V: TRBV5-1
J: TRBJ2-3
size: -
CDR3: CASSLGGASTDTQYF
DNA: TGCGCCAGCAGCTTGGGTGGGGCGAGCACAGATACGCAGTATTTT

D: TRBD2
V: TRBV11-3
J: TRBJ2-1
size: -
CDR3: CASSGGSLYNEQFF
DNA: TGTGCCAGCAGCGGCGGGAGCCTTTACAATGAGCAGTTCTTC

D: TRBD2
V: TRBV5-6
J: TRBJ2-5
size: -
CDR3: CASSPAMTSGLETQYF
DNA: TGTGCCAGCAGCCCGGCCATGACTAGCGGGCTAGAGACCCAGTACTTC

D: -
V: TRBV5-8
J: TRBJ1-2
size: -
CDR3: CASSLGRDTHGYTF
DNA: TGTGCCAGCAGCTTGGGACGGGACACCCATGGCTACACCTTC

D: TRBD1
V: TRBV5-1
J: TRBJ1-6
size: -
CDR3: CASSRGTGDPRGNSPLHF
DNA: TGCGCCAGCAGCCGAGGGACAGGAGACCCACGGGGTAATTCACCCCTCCACTTT

D: TRBD1
V: TRBV5-4
J: TRBJ1-2
size: -
CDR3: CASSRDSSDYGYTF
DNA: TGTGCCAGCAGCCGGGACAGCTCAGACTATGGCTACACCTTC

D: TRBD1
V: TRBV25-1
J: TRBJ1-1
size: -
CDR3: CASRAGGENTEAFF
DNA: TGTGCCAGCAGGGCAGGGGGCGAGAACACTGAAGCTTTCTTT

D: -
V: TRBV3-1/TRBV3-2
J: TRBJ1-2
size: once
CDR3: CASSQAESYGYTF
DNA: TGTGCCAGCAGCCAGGCAGAAAGCTATGGCTACACCTTC

D: TRBD1
V: TRBV7-2
J: TRBJ1-1
size: -
CDR3: CASREGQANTEAFF
DNA: TGTGCCAGCAGGGAAGGACAGGCGAACACTGAAGCTTTCTTT

D: -
V: TRBV2
J: TRBJ1-4
size: -
CDR3: CASNANRNNEKLFF
DNA: TGTGCCAGCAATGCGAACAGGAATAATGAAAAACTGTTTTTT

D: -
V: TRBV7-9
J: TRBJ1-4
size: -
CDR3: CASSLGSYNEKLFF
DNA: TGTGCCAGCAGCTTAGGGAGTTATAATGAAAAACTGTTTTTT

D: -
V: TRBV29-1
J: TRBJ1-6
size: -
CDR3: CSARREQDSPLHF
DNA: TGCAGCGCTAGACGGGAGCAAGATTCACCCCTCCACTTT

D: -
V: TRBV2
J: TRBJ2-3
size: -
CDR3: CASLRGSRTDTQYF
DNA: TGTGCCAGCCTAAGGGGTAGTCGCACAGATACGCAGTATTTT

D: -
V: TRBV9
J: TRBJ1-1
size: -
CDR3: CASSGSSTSEAFF
DNA: TGTGCCAGCAGCGGCAGTTCAACCAGTGAAGCTTTCTTT

D: TRBD1
V: TRBV7-9
J: TRBJ1-2
size: -
CDR3: CASSFGTDYGYTF
DNA: TGTGCCAGCAGCTTCGGGACAGACTATGGCTACACCTTC

D: TRBD1
V: TRBV27
J: TRBJ2-7
size: -
CDR3: CASSSPGQGTYEQYF
DNA: TGTGCCAGCAGTTCCCCGGGACAGGGTACCTACGAGCAGTACTTC

D: -
V: TRBV5-1
J: TRBJ2-3
size: -
CDR3: CASSLDGVQGTDTQYF
DNA: TGCGCCAGCAGCTTGGACGGCGTACAGGGCACAGATACGCAGTATTTT

D: TRBD1
V: TRBV5-1
J: TRBJ2-3
size: -
CDR3: CASSATGGNSDTQYF
DNA: TGCGCCAGCAGCGCAACAGGGGGGAATTCAGATACGCAGTATTTT

D: TRBD1
V: TRBV28
J: TRBJ2-1
size: -
CDR3: CASSFRGRQYNEQFF
DNA: TGTGCCAGCAGTTTCAGGGGGCGGCAGTACAATGAGCAGTTCTTC

D: TRBD1
V: TRBV10-3
J: TRBJ1-2
size: once
CDR3: CAITPGQGNYGYTF
DNA: TGTGCCATCACCCCGGGACAGGGGAACTATGGCTACACCTTC

D: TRBD1
V: TRBV19
J: TRBJ1-3
size: -
CDR3: CASSPQGVNSGNTIYF
DNA: TGTGCCAGTAGTCCCCAGGGGGTAAACTCTGGAAACACCATATATTTT

D: TRBD2
V: TRBV4-3
J: TRBJ2-3
size: -
CDR3: CASSQDLASGGTDTQYF
DNA: TGCGCCAGCAGCCAAGATCTTGCTAGCGGGGGGACCGATACGCAGTATTTT

D: TRBD2
V: TRBV29-1
J: TRBJ2-3
size: -
CDR3: CSVAPLVSGRAEDTQYF
DNA: TGCAGCGTTGCCCCCTTGGTAAGCGGGAGGGCCGAAGATACGCAGTATTTT

D: -
V: TRBV5-6
J: TRBJ1-4
size: once
CDR3: CASSLRTASWEKLFF
DNA: TGTGCCAGCAGCTTGCGGACAGCCAGCTGGGAAAAACTGTTTTTT

D: TRBD1
V: TRBV2
J: TRBJ1-2
size: -
CDR3: CASKGQKYGYTF
DNA: TGTGCCAGCAAGGGACAGAAGTATGGCTACACCTTC

D: -
V: TRBV7-2
J: TRBJ1-1
size: few
CDR3: CASSSYSRNTEAFF
DNA: TGTGCCAGCAGCTCTTACTCCCGGAACACTGAAGCTTTCTTT

D: -
V: TRBV9
J: TRBJ2-2
size: -
CDR3: CASSPNGGRANTGELFF
DNA: TGTGCCAGCAGCCCCAACGGGGGGCGAGCGAACACCGGGGAGCTGTTTTTT

D: -
V: TRBV18
J: TRBJ1-5
size: -
CDR3: CASSPLESNQPQHF
DNA: TGTGCCAGCTCACCGCTGGAGAGCAATCAGCCCCAGCATTTT

D: -
V: TRBV6-2/TRBV6-3
J: TRBJ1-1
size: -
CDR3: CASSSQGVTEAFF
DNA: TGTGCCAGCAGTTCCCAAGGGGTCACTGAAGCTTTCTTT

D: TRBD1
V: TRBV2
J: TRBJ2-5
size: once
CDR3: CASTPQGPTETQYF
DNA: TGTGCCAGTACCCCACAGGGGCCCACGGAGACCCAGTACTTC

D: TRBD1
V: TRBV11-2
J: TRBJ1-2
size: -
CDR3: CASSLVRDRGGYTF
DNA: TGTGCCAGCAGCTTAGTTCGGGACAGGGGTGGCTACACCTTC

D: -
V: TRBV5-1
J: TRBJ1-1
size: -
CDR3: CASSHPGSVNTEAFF
DNA: TGCGCCAGCAGTCACCCGGGTAGCGTGAACACTGAAGCTTTCTTT